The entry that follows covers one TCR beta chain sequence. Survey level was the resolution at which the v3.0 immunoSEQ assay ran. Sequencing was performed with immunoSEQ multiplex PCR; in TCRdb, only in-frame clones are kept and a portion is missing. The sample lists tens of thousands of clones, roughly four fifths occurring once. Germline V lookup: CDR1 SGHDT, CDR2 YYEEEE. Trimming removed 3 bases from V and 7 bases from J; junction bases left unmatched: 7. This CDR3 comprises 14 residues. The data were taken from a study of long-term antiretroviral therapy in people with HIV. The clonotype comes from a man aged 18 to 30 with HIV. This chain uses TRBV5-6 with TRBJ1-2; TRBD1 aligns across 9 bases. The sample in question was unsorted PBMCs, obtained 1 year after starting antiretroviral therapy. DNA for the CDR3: TGTGCCAGCAGCTGGGGGACAGGGCAGGCTGGCTACACCTTC. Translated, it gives CASSWGTGQAGYTF.